The next 29 T cell receptor beta chains were all read from a single sample in a study of human T cells and chemical hapten exposure. TCRdb analysed the RACE reads with MiXCR anew, one entry per CDR3 protein. The sample contains a few hundred thousand distinct CDR3 sequences, approximately 5% of which appear only once. As for time point: patch test 1, 2 weeks after DPC sensitization. Treatment meaning: therapeutic diphenylcyclopropenone sensitization with weekly scalp DPC. This sample comprised whole blood, obtained in connection with sensitization to the hapten diphenylcyclopropenone (DPC). These receptors all stem from a woman between 45 and 65 years old with alopecia areata. Some clones in this sample may be carry-over from other donors' samples.

This clonotype has a count of ten or more. Here the CDR3 DNA reads TGCAGTGCTAGTGGGGGGACTGAAGCTTTCTTT. This codes for CSASGGTEAFF. The chain is built from TRBV20-1 and TRBJ1-1, with a weak D call TRBD1 (5 bases). This CDR3 has 11 amino acids. V shed 3 bases and J shed 5 bases, with 7 bases lying between them. Germline V gene sequence: CDR1 DFQATT, CDR2 SNEGSKA (reference sequence).

There are many counts of this clonotype. This chain joins TRBV6-5 and TRBJ2-5; 16 bases agree with TRBD2. Trimming cost V 4 bases and J 6 bases; bases outside gene matches: 5. Looked up from germline, CDR1 is MNHEY and CDR2 is SVGAGI. CDR3 length equals 16 residues. The CDR3 DNA follows: TGTGCCAGCAGTTCCGGGACTAGCGGGGGGGCCAAGACCCAGTACTTC. It yields the protein CASSSGTSGGAKTQYF.

This clonotype has a count of ten or more. J is TRBJ2-1 and V is TRBV12-3 or TRBV12-4; tentatively, D is TRBD1 or TRBD2 (5 bases each). This CDR3 has 12 amino acids. The V end was cut by 3 bases, the J end by 8 bases, with 8 bases between. The CDR3 protein is CASSFLGDEQFF. CDR3 nucleotides: TGTGCCAGCAGTTTCCTGGGGGATGAGCAGTTCTTC.

This clonotype showed up many times. The rearrangement links TRBV18 to TRBJ1-5; D remains unclear. The germline V gene encodes CDR1 KGHSH and CDR2 LQKENI. V was shortened by 2 bases and J by 3 bases, with 8 bases between the two germline ends. The CDR3 is made up of 14 amino acids. The CDR3 reads CASSPSHDNQPQHF. Written as DNA, the CDR3 is TGTGCCAGCTCACCATCACACGACAATCAGCCCCAGCATTTT.

This clonotype occurred a few times. The chain couples TRBV4-2 to TRBJ2-7, with 7 bases matching TRBD2. CDR1 and CDR2 (germline): LGHNA, YNFKEQ. This CDR3 is built from 16 residues. The junction had 7 bases not matched to a gene; V was cut back by 0 bases and J by 2 bases. The CDR3: CASSQEAREAAYEQYF. CDR3 sequence (DNA): TGTGCCAGCAGCCAAGAGGCTCGGGAGGCGGCCTACGAGCAGTACTTC.

This clonotype occurred many times. The rearrangement links TRBV28 to TRBJ2-6; D unresolved. CDR1 and CDR2 (germline): MDHEN, SYDVKM. This CDR3 spans 9 amino acids. The chain's CDR3 is CPGANVLTF. The CDR3 coding sequence is TGTCCTGGGGCCAACGTCCTGACTTTC.

The table lists this clonotype with many counts. V usage is TRBV4-1 and J usage is TRBJ2-7; D unresolved. This CDR3 contains 16 residues. In germline, CDR1 is MGHRA, CDR2 YSYEKL. Deletions cut 1 base from V and 0 bases from J, with 13 bases between. DNA of the CDR3: TGCGCCAGCAGCCAAGTTATGAGCCCGACCTCCTACGAGCAGTACTTC. Translated, it gives CASSQVMSPTSYEQYF.

This clonotype appeared many times. V is TRBV28 and J is TRBJ2-7; a weak D match, TRBD2 (7 bases). The V end was cut by 4 bases, the J end by 2 bases, with 15 bases between. The CDR3 has 15 amino acids. Germline V lookup: CDR1 MDHEN, CDR2 SYDVKM. CDR3 residues: CASSWRGPGAYEQYF. CDR3 nucleotides: TGTGCCAGCAGTTGGCGGGGGCCCGGGGCCTACGAGCAGTACTTC.

J is TRBJ1-2 and V is TRBV6-5; TRBD1 matches 7 bases. This CDR3 spans 15 amino acids. Germline CDR1 reads MNHEY; CDR2 reads SVGAGI. V shed 0 bases, J shed 5 bases, and the junction held 6 bases outside the gene matches. This chain's CDR3 is CASSYSGRGAYGYTF. CDR3 DNA: TGTGCCAGCAGTTACTCCGGCAGGGGGGCATATGGCTACACCTTC.

Ten or more counts support this clonotype. The V call is TRBV2, the J call TRBJ2-3; D call uncertain. This CDR3 spans 13 amino acids. The germline CDR1 and CDR2 sequences are SNHLY and FYNNEI. V lost 3 bases and J 4 bases, leaving 8 bases between the germline ends. This CDR3 is CASSEDQPDTQYF. The CDR3 bases are TGTGCCAGCAGTGAGGATCAACCAGATACGCAGTATTTT.

There are many counts of this clonotype. This chain links TRBV3-1 with TRBJ2-7, with a weak D call TRBD2 (6 bases). Germline V CDR1 and CDR2: LGHDT, YNNKEL (reference sequence). The CDR3 sequence is 16 residues long. The V and J ends lost 0 bases and 0 bases respectively, with 12 bases between them. CDR3: CASSQEPGGSSYEQYF. The CDR3 DNA follows: TGTGCCAGCAGCCAAGAACCCGGGGGTAGCTCCTACGAGCAGTACTTC.

This clonotype was found many times. The chain has TRBV7-3 and TRBJ1-1, with a tentative D call TRBD1 (5 bases). The V gene's germline CDR1 is SGHTA and CDR2 FQGTGA. The CDR3 spans 13 residues. Trimming took 5 bases from V and 5 from J, leaving 12 bases between them. CDR3 region: CASSPVGGTEAFF. The CDR3 DNA follows: TGTGCCAGCAGCCCCGTGGGGGGTACTGAAGCTTTCTTT. The full variable domain, with the rest looked up from reference TRBV7-3 and TRBJ1-1, is GAGVSQTPSNKVTEKGKYVELRCDPISGHTALYWYRQSLGQGPEFLIYFQGTGAADDSGLPNDRFFAVRPEGSVSTLKIQRTERGDSAVYLCASSPVGGTEAFFGQGTRLTVV.

This clonotype was seen many times. The chain uses TRBV18 and TRBJ2-3, with D hard to call. The CDR3 is made up of 14 amino acids. Germline CDR1 is KGHSH and CDR2 is LQKENI. V was cut by 3 bases and J by 1 base, with 8 bases left in between. CDR3 region: CASSPEDGTDTQYF. The CDR3 DNA reads TGTGCCAGCTCACCTGAGGACGGCACAGATACGCAGTATTTT. The full variable domain, in which reference TRBV18 and TRBJ2-3 provide the parts outside the CDR3, is NAGVMQNPRHLVRRRGQEARLRCSPMKGHSHVYWYRQLPEEGLKFMVYLQKENIIDESGMPKERFSAEFPKEGPSILRIQQVVRGDSAAYFCASSPEDGTDTQYFGPGTRLTVL.

Ten or more counts support this clonotype. The chain carries TRBV5-1 and TRBJ1-1, with 8 bases lining up with TRBD1. Germline lookup yields CDR1 SGHRS and CDR2 YFSETQ. The CDR3 loop spans 15 amino acids. V gave up 2 bases and J gave up 1 base; unmatched junction bases: 4. CDR3 DNA: TGCGCCAGCAGCTTCCGACAGGGGTCGAACACTGAAGCTTTCTTT. This translates into CASSFRQGSNTEAFF. Supplemented by reference TRBV5-1 and TRBJ1-1, the full variable domain reads KAGVTQTPRYLIKTRGQQVTLSCSPISGHRSVSWYQQTPGQGLQFLFEYFSETQRNKGNFPGRFSGRQFSNSRSEMNVSTLELGDSALYLCASSFRQGSNTEAFFGQGTRLTVV.

This chain uses TRBV21-1 with TRBJ2-7. TRBV21-1 is a documented pseudogene. The CDR3 is 15 residues long. In DNA form, the CDR3 reads TGTGCCAGCAGCCCTTACCTACACGCCGAGTACGAGCAGTACTTC. Its translation is CASSPYLHAEYEQYF.

The chain has TRBV14 and TRBJ2-2, with D uncertain. V was trimmed by 2 bases and J by 1 base, leaving 8 bases between them. CDR3 length equals 15 residues. Per the germline V gene, CDR1 is SGHDN and CDR2 is FVKESK. The CDR3 loop reads CASSQLWVNTGELFF. The DNA for the CDR3 is TGTGCCAGCAGCCAATTATGGGTGAACACCGGGGAGCTGTTTTTT.

This clonotype was counted many times. The chain is built from TRBV7-9 and TRBJ2-3; 10 nucleotides line up with TRBD2. The CDR3 length is 15 residues. V trimming: 6 bases; J trimming: 1 base; junction bases outside the gene matches: 4. From germline, CDR1 is SEHNR and CDR2 FQNEAQ (reference sequence). In DNA, the CDR3 is TGTGCCAGCAGTTCACTAGCGGGGCGCACAGATACGCAGTATTTT. Amino acids: CASSSLAGRTDTQYF. Filled out from reference TRBV7-9 and TRBJ2-3, the complete variable domain reads DTGVSQNPRHKITKRGQNVTFRCDPISEHNRLYWYRQTLGQGPEFLTYFQNEAQLEKSRLLSDRFSAERPKGSFSTLEIQRTEQGDSAMYLCASSSLAGRTDTQYFGPGTRLTVL.

The sample holds many counts of this clonotype. V usage is TRBV7-2 and J usage is TRBJ2-7; unclear D gene. V shed 5 bases and J shed 4 bases, with 15 bases lying between them. CDR3 size: 14 residues. Germline CDR1 is SGHTA and CDR2 is FQGNSA. CDR3 amino acids: CASSHRIEPYEQYF. In DNA form, the CDR3 reads TGTGCCAGCAGCCACCGGATAGAGCCGTACGAGCAGTACTTC.

In this sample, this clonotype turned up a few times. As DNA, the CDR3 is TGTGCCAGCAGCTTCGCCGGGACAGGGGGTTCCACAGATACGCAGTATTTT. It translates to CASSFAGTGGSTDTQYF. The chain is built from TRBV7-8 and TRBJ2-3; the match to TRBD1 covers 11 bases. This CDR3 is 17 amino acids long. Germline values: CDR1 SGHVS, CDR2 FQNEAQ. Germline trimming cut 3 bases from V and 2 bases from J; bases unmatched to any gene: 7.

This clonotype was counted ten times or more. The chain recombines TRBV12-3 or TRBV12-4 with TRBJ1-2; a possible D gene is TRBD1 (5 bases). This CDR3 has 13 residues. Between the trimmed V and J ends, which lost 3 bases and 7 bases, there was a span of 12 bases. The CDR3 sequence is CASSFRGVSGYTF. CDR3 bases: TGTGCCAGCAGTTTCCGGGGGGTTTCTGGCTACACCTTC.

This clonotype occurred a few times. The gene calls are TRBV29-1 and TRBJ2-7, with 9 bases fitting TRBD1. CDR1 and CDR2 (germline): SQVTM, ANQGSEA. CDR3 size: 13 residues. V dropped 5 bases and J dropped 7; count of bases not matched to a gene: 9. CDR3 in amino acids: CSVTGGSPREQYF. The CDR3 bases are TGCAGCGTTACAGGGGGCTCGCCTCGGGAGCAGTACTTC.

This clonotype was seen repeatedly, ten times or more. J is TRBJ2-3 and V is TRBV7-3, with D unclear. The CDR3 consists of 15 residues. Deletions cut 1 base from V and 4 bases from J, with 12 bases between. The germline V gene has CDR1 SGHTA and CDR2 FQGTGA. The CDR3 sequence: CASSLSGRSADTQYF. CDR3 DNA: TGTGCCAGCAGCTTAAGTGGCCGGTCAGCAGATACGCAGTATTTT.

This clonotype was recorded at least ten times. The chain has TRBV20-1 and TRBJ1-1; D is uncertain. The CDR3 is made up of 13 amino acids. The V gene lost 1 base and the J gene lost 1 base, with 7 bases spanning the gap. Germline-derived CDR1 and CDR2 are DFQATT and SNEGSKA (reference sequence). The CDR3 protein is CSARGAGNTEAFF. For the CDR3, the DNA is TGCAGTGCTAGAGGAGCCGGGAACACTGAAGCTTTCTTT.

This clonotype has just a few counts. The CDR3 region is CASSLQGPEQYF. CDR3 DNA sequence: TGTGCCAGCAGCCTGCAGGGACCCGAGCAGTACTTC. The chain carries TRBV7-8 and TRBJ2-7; the D call may be TRBD1 or TRBD2 (5 bases each). Per germline, CDR1 SGHVS and CDR2 FQNEAQ. Deletions cut 5 bases from V and 6 bases from J, with 11 bases between. This CDR3 has 12 residues. The entire variable domain, with the rest obtained from reference TRBV7-8 and TRBJ2-7, is as follows: GAGVSQSPRYKVAKRGQDVALRCDPISGHVSLFWYQQALGQGPEFLTYFQNEAQLDKSGLPSDRFFAERPEGSVSTLKIQRTQQEDSAVYLCASSLQGPEQYFGPGTRLTVT.

The V and J genes are TRBV7-2 and TRBJ1-1, with TRBD1 identical over 7 bases. Per germline, CDR1 SGHTA and CDR2 FQGNSA. J gave up 4 bases and V 2 bases, and 4 bases lay outside the gene matches. The CDR3 sequence is 14 residues long. The DNA for the CDR3 is TGTGCCAGCAGCTTACCCACAGGGGCCACTGAAGCTTTCTTT. Residues: CASSLPTGATEAFF. The variable domain in full, completed from reference TRBV7-2 and TRBJ1-1, reads GAGVSQSPSNKVTEKGKDVELRCDPISGHTALYWYRQSLGQGLEFLIYFQGNSAPDKSGLPSDRFSAERTGGSVSTLTIQRTQQEDSAVYLCASSLPTGATEAFFGQGTRLTVV.

This clonotype was found a few times. This chain connects TRBV29-1 to TRBJ2-7; tentatively, D is TRBD1 (5 bases). The CDR3 runs 13 residues. Trimming took off 3 bases at V and 6 bases at J, with 15 bases between the two ends. The germline V gene encodes CDR1 SQVTM and CDR2 ANQGSEA. CDR3 in amino acids: CSVEEQSRGEQYF. Here the CDR3 DNA reads TGCAGCGTTGAGGAACAGTCTAGGGGCGAGCAGTACTTC.

This clonotype showed up many times. V and J are TRBV20-1 and TRBJ2-7; D gene ambiguous. V lost 3 bases and J lost 0, with 0 bases in between. Germline V gene data show CDR1 as DFQATT and CDR2 as SNEGSKA (reference sequence). The CDR3 consists of 10 residues. In DNA form, the CDR3 reads TGCAGTGCTAGCTCCTACGAGCAGTACTTC. Residues: CSASSYEQYF.

This clonotype showed up many times. This rearrangement joins TRBV5-1 to TRBJ2-6; no clear D gene. The CDR3 sequence is 14 residues long. CDR1 and CDR2 (germline): SGHRS, YFSETQ. Trimming took 9 bases from V and 0 from J, leaving 10 bases between them. DNA of the CDR3: TGCGCCACCCTTCGACCCTCTGGGGCCAACGTCCTGACTTTC. As protein: CATLRPSGANVLTF.

This clonotype was picked up many times. CDR3 amino acids: CASSLEGGGFYEQYF. In DNA form, the CDR3 reads TGTGCCAGCAGCTTAGAGGGCGGGGGGTTTTACGAGCAGTACTTC. The chain combines TRBV7-2 with TRBJ2-7; TRBD2 agrees at 8 bases. CDR3 length equals 15 residues. CDR1 and CDR2 (germline): SGHTA, FQGNSA. J was trimmed by 4 bases and V by 1 base; bases with no gene match: 6.